The TCR beta chain under discussion was sequenced for a study of blood T cell repertoires in COVID-19. At the level of the study: COVID-19 samples collected from the United States, Italy and Spain covered acute and convalescent phases. PBMCs, B-cell-depleted T cells, or T cells were the source of the cDNA or gDNA that made up the material.

The authors' processing: Nucleated cell counts were estimated from reference gene primer amplification. The protocol was immunoSEQ multiplex PCR, while the TCRdb copy is restricted to in-frame clones and leaves out a portion. D and trimming were read from the DNA, whereas the V and J calls and clone size are those reported in that table. This table holds 200,000 or so clones, roughly three quarters found once. The CDR3 spans 14 residues. Germline V CDR1 and CDR2: MDHEN, SYDVKM. V lost 2 bases and J lost 9, with 11 bases in between. The clonotype originates from a man between 60 and 75 years old with active or convalescent COVID-19. Sample: peripheral blood. This chain connects TRBV28 to TRBJ1-6; D unclear. The CDR3 DNA follows: TGTGCCAGCAGTTTACGGTCACCGGTTTCACCCCTCCACTTT. Translating gives CASSLRSPVSPLHF.